The sequence of this TCR beta chain was determined in a study of T-cell memory formation after mild COVID-19 listed by TCRdb under 2021. As for the study more broadly: TCR sequence clusters from the two donors were found to be largely donor specific. Longitudinal TCRalpha and TCRbeta repertoire sequencing tracked T-cell clones expanding and contracting after mild COVID-19 in two donors. Two young, previously healthy adult volunteers made up the cohort, one male and one female. Broader findings and caveats from the paper: The study included only a couple of mild cases, and larger cohorts that include severe cases with pre-infection samples were judged to be necessary. Contracting CD4+ clones turned up mainly in the CM and EM memory subsets, whereas EMRA was where CD8+ clones were enriched. Clones that contracted from day 15 to 85 showed balanced CD4/CD8 phenotypes, whereas a second wave of clones that expanded from day 15 to 37 leaned towards CD4+. Some responding clones were detected in pre-infection memory, suggesting pre-existing cross-reactive memory T cells joined the SARS-CoV-2 response. The second-wave clones that peaked on day 37 were not confirmed to be SARS-CoV-2 specific.

This clonotype was counted at least ten times. The specificity of this receptor is unknown. No much larger clonotype is one base removed from it; base qualities were not supplied. Sequencing relied on an Illumina NovaSeq 6000. TCRalpha and TCRbeta cDNA libraries were constructed by 5'RACE with constant-segment primers, with sample barcodes and unique molecular identifiers being introduced. RNA was extracted from every sample with Trizol reagent. Libraries were amplified in two PCR steps, with a second sample barcode and Illumina TruSeq adapters added in the second step. The libraries were sequenced on an Illumina NovaSeq using 2 x 150 bp paired-end reads. On the study's bioinformatics: The reads were demultiplexed and collapsed into UMI-guided consensus sequences using migec v1.2.7. Using mixcr v2.1.11, UMI consensuses were aligned to TRA and TRB V and J templates and then assembled into clonotypes. A clonotype was counted as expanded or contracted only if both edgeR and NoisET called the change significant, with noise models trained on biological replicates. For edgeR calls, a false discovery rate-adjusted p below 0.01 and a log2 fold-change threshold of 1 were applied. PCA with hierarchical clustering of max-normalized trajectories of the 1000 most abundant clonotypes was used as exploratory dynamics analysis. The CD4 or CD8 phenotype of responding clones was assigned using the separately sequenced CD4+ and CD8+ repertoires. Starting from the raw public reads, TCRdb applied fastp trimming at Q25, assembled clones with MiXCR and retained in-frame beta chains. Rows are combined by CDR3 protein, so each entry shows the most common genes and DNA. These V and J calls derive from TCRdb rather than the authors' analysis. In this sample the table shows roughly 280,000 distinct CDR3 sequences, approximately 8.4% of which occur a single time. 20% to 25% of the sample comes from the top ten.

V loses 2 bases, J loses 2 bases, and the germline ends lie 7 bases apart. The germline V gene (reference sequence) specifies MNHNY as CDR1 and SVGAGI as CDR2. Measured from the cysteine to the phenylalanine, the CDR3 is 13 residues long. The sequence is cut down to CDR3 DNA, 39 bases in frame from base 1. Ficoll-Paque density gradient centrifugation was the method used to isolate PBMCs. Sequenced: PBMCs or a T cell subset sorted from them (not recorded which). This TCR came from a man between 18 and 35 years old who had mild COVID-19 (a few samples of this study predate the infection). The sample titles of this study are shuffled in the database, so cell type and time point are left out; the donor was told from shared clones. The chain is made from TRBV6-6 and TRBJ2-7; the D assignment is uncertain and may be TRBD1 or TRBD2, with 5 bases supporting each. The DNA sequence is TGTGCCAGCAGTTACGGGGGTACCTACGAGCAGTACTTC. This codes for CASSYGGTYEQYF.